The 18 T cell receptor beta chains below were found in one sample sequenced in a study of T cells in Graves' hyperthyroidism and ophthalmopathy. RNA transcripts provided the source from which TCR beta CDR3 regions were amplified. When the TCR CDR3 underwent first-round RT-PCR, the HTBI primer set was used. MiXCR, run by TCRdb on the multiplex PCR reads, gives a single entry per CDR3 protein. This table holds roughly 420,000 distinct CDR3 sequences, 15% to 19% found once. Sequencing input: blood. All receptors come from a woman between 18 and 29 years old with Graves' hyperthyroidism.

This clonotype occurred many times. The J gene is TRBJ2-3, the V gene TRBV7-2; no definite D call. CDR1 is SGHTA and CDR2 is FQGNSA in the germline V gene. This CDR3 comprises 14 residues. V lost 5 bases, J lost 4 bases, and 13 bases lay in between. As DNA, the CDR3 is TGTGCCAGCAGCCAACGCGCCGGTGCAGATACGCAGTATTTT. It encodes CASSQRAGADTQYF.

The chain carries TRBV5-4 and TRBJ2-1; TRBD2 is a possible D gene (5 bases). CDR3 size: 14 residues. CDR1 is SGHNT and CDR2 is YYREEE in the germline V gene (reference sequence). V lost 0 bases and J 9 bases, leaving 13 bases between the germline ends. The CDR3 nucleotides read TGTGCCAGCAGCTTGGCTAGCATAGGTGGTGAGCAGTTCTTC. Protein sequence: CASSLASIGGEQFF. Drawing the rest from reference TRBV5-4 and TRBJ2-1, the complete variable domain is ETGVTQSPTHLIKTRGQQVTLRCSSQSGHNTVSWYQQALGQGPQFIFQYYREEENGRGNFPPRFSGLQFPNYSSELNVNALELDDSALYLCASSLASIGGEQFFGPGTRLTVL.

This clonotype was recorded many times. This chain links TRBV9 with TRBJ2-7; no definite D call. Trimming left V 4 bases short and J 0 bases short, with 14 bases between. The CDR3 loop spans 15 amino acids. Germline-derived CDR1 and CDR2 are SGDLS and YYNGEE. The CDR3 nucleotides are TGTGCCAGCAGCCCAATTTCGGGCAGCTCCTACGAGCAGTACTTC. It specifies CASSPISGSSYEQYF.

In its sample, this clonotype was seen many times. The chain has TRBV2 and TRBJ2-7, with 7 bases fitting TRBD1. The V segment lost 5 bases and the J segment 3 bases; nucleotides outside the gene matches: 4. Germline loops: CDR1 SNHLY, CDR2 FYNNEI. This CDR3 spans 13 amino acids. The chain's CDR3 is CASSRGQNYEQYF. In nucleotides, the CDR3 is TGTGCCAGCAGTAGGGGACAGAACTACGAGCAGTACTTC. Filled out from reference TRBV2 and TRBJ2-7, the complete variable domain reads EPEVTQTPSHQVTQMGQEVILRCVPISNHLYFYWYRQILGQKVEFLVSFYNNEISEKSEIFDDQFSVERPDGSNFTLKIRSTKLEDSAMYFCASSRGQNYEQYFGPGTRLTVT.

The gene calls are TRBV6-2 or TRBV6-3 and TRBJ1-1; a weak D match, TRBD1 (6 bases). The V end lost 7 bases, the J end lost 1 base, and 13 bases lay between the germline ends. The CDR3 spans 14 residues. CDR1 and CDR2 (germline): MNHEY, SVGEGT. The CDR3 here is CASKGTGRNTEAFF. Written as DNA, the CDR3 is TGTGCCAGCAAGGGTACAGGGAGGAACACTGAAGCTTTCTTT.

This clonotype has ten or more counts. The gene calls are TRBV3-1 and TRBJ1-1; 7 bases map to TRBD1. Germline CDR1 LGHDT, CDR2 YNNKEL (reference sequence). The CDR3 is 14 amino acids. Unmatched junction bases numbered 14, after V lost 5 bases and J lost 11 bases. CDR3 sequence (DNA): TGTGCCAGCAGCGCACATCAGGGGGGGTCGGCGGCTTTCTTT. Translated, it gives CASSAHQGGSAAFF.

Comments on this clonotype: At one of its ends the junction is not consistent with the germline gene, which may arise from a read error. The V call is TRBV12-3 or TRBV12-4, the J call TRBJ2-1; perhaps TRBD2 as D (6 bases). CDR3 length: 15 amino acids. CDR3 DNA sequence: TGTGCCAGCAGTTTAGAGGGACTCTCCTACAATGAGCAGCTCTTC. Its protein product is CASSLEGLSYNEQLF.

This clonotype was counted at least ten times. The chain employs TRBV20-1 and TRBJ2-3, with 11 bases lining up with TRBD2. CDR1 is DFQATT and CDR2 is SNEGSKA in the germline V gene (reference sequence). The V segment lost 3 bases and the J segment 2 bases; nucleotides outside the gene matches: 4. This CDR3 is built from 15 residues. This CDR3 is CSASPSGGFTDTQYF. In DNA, the CDR3 is TGCAGTGCTAGCCCTAGCGGGGGGTTCACAGATACGCAGTATTTT.

This chain links TRBV7-2 with TRBJ2-1; 9 positions match TRBD2. V lost 0 bases to trimming and J lost 6 bases; unmatched junction nucleotides: 15. Germline assignment: CDR1 SGHTA and CDR2 FQGNSA. This CDR3 has 19 amino acids. The CDR3 protein is CASSLARKLAGAGANEQFF. The CDR3 nucleotides read TGTGCCAGCAGCTTAGCGCGAAAACTAGCGGGCGCCGGGGCCAATGAGCAGTTCTTC. Variable domain in full (rest from reference TRBV7-2 and TRBJ2-1): GAGVSQSPSNKVTEKGKDVELRCDPISGHTALYWYRQSLGQGLEFLIYFQGNSAPDKSGLPSDRFSAERTGGSVSTLTIQRTQQEDSAVYLCASSLARKLAGAGANEQFFGPGTRLTVL.

This clonotype was detected only a few times. The J gene is TRBJ1-2, the V gene TRBV20-1; D uncertain. This CDR3 has 13 amino acids. Trimming cost V 1 base and J 4 bases, with 10 bases left between them. From germline, CDR1 is DFQATT and CDR2 SNEGSKA (reference sequence). In DNA form, the CDR3 reads TGCAGTGCTAGAGCGGAAGCGGGCTATGGCTACACCTTC. Translated: CSARAEAGYGYTF.

This clonotype has just one count. CDR3 in amino acids: CSVRPNTGELFF. CDR3 coding DNA: TGCAGCGTTCGACCGAACACCGGGGAGCTGTTTTTT. The chain carries TRBV29-1 and TRBJ2-2; no clear D. The length of the CDR3 is 12 residues. With 5 bases removed from V and 0 bases from J, the gap between germline ends came to 4 bases. Germline CDR1 and CDR2: SQVTM and ANQGSEA.

Comments on this clonotype: A much larger clone lies a single base off, so this may be a read error. The chain joins TRBV5-1 to TRBJ1-3; D is uncertain. Germline CDR1 is SGHRS and CDR2 is YFSETQ. This CDR3 comprises 15 residues. The CDR3 sequence is CASSPAGVAGNAIYF. CDR3 sequence (DNA): TGCGCCAGCAGTCCCGCAGGAGTTGCCGGAAACGCCATATATTTT.

In its sample, this clonotype was seen many times. V usage is TRBV7-2 and J usage is TRBJ1-5; no clear D. The germline gives CDR1 SGHTA, CDR2 FQGNSA. Trimming removed 5 bases from V and 3 bases from J, with 8 bases in between. This CDR3 has 13 amino acids. CDR3 bases: TGTGCCAGCAGCCCCTCCCCCAATCAGCCCCAGCATTTT. This encodes CASSPSPNQPQHF.

The table lists this clonotype with many counts. The V call is TRBV7-3, the J call TRBJ2-7; D gene unclear. The CDR3 consists of 13 residues. Between the trimmed V and J ends, which lost 0 bases and 6 bases, there was a span of 9 bases. Germline values: CDR1 SGHTA, CDR2 FQGTGA. The CDR3 protein is CASSLTSRFEQYF. The CDR3 DNA reads as TGTGCCAGCAGCTTAACGTCGAGATTCGAGCAGTACTTC.

This clonotype was detected a few times. This could be a read error, since a much larger clone is one nucleotide away. This chain connects TRBV7-9 to TRBJ2-3; D remains unclear. Germline V lookup: CDR1 SEHNR, CDR2 FQNEAQ (reference sequence). There are 13 residues in the CDR3. The CDR3 loop reads CASSLIPGDTRYF. The CDR3 DNA reads TGTGCCAGCAGCTTAATACCCGGAGATACGCGGTATTTT.

The chain combines TRBV20-1 with TRBJ1-6; 7 positions match TRBD1. CDR3 length equals 13 residues. The V segment lost 6 bases and the J segment 3 bases; nucleotides outside the gene matches: 2. Germline CDR1 reads DFQATT; CDR2 reads SNEGSKA (reference sequence). The CDR3 DNA is TGCAGTGCCCGGGACAGCTATAATTCACCCCTCCACTTT. It translates to CSARDSYNSPLHF.

Many counts were recorded for this clonotype. The chain employs TRBV7-6 and TRBJ2-1, with TRBD2 matching 7 bases. J was trimmed by 3 bases and V by 5 bases; bases with no gene match: 7. Germline-derived CDR1 and CDR2 are SGHVS and FNYEAQ. CDR3 length: 15 amino acids. DNA of the CDR3: TGTGCCAGCAGCCCCCGGCGGGGGAACTACAATGAGCAGTTCTTC. Protein: CASSPRRGNYNEQFF.

This clonotype has ten or more counts. The genes are TRBV6-2 or TRBV6-3 and TRBJ1-2; 7 positions agree with TRBD1. Germline values: CDR1 MNHEY, CDR2 SVGEGT. This CDR3 comprises 14 residues. V was clipped by 2 bases and J by 5 bases; unmatched bases: 5. CDR3 bases: TGTGCCAGCAGTTACAAGGGACAGCATTATGGCTACACCTTC. Translated, it gives CASSYKGQHYGYTF.